Following are 31 T cell receptor beta chains from one sample sequenced in a study of blood T cell repertoires in COVID-19. The data were produced by immunoSEQ multiplex PCR, yet TCRdb's version contains in-frame clones alone and is incomplete. Among 200,000 or so clones listed, around 85% were seen once. Sequenced input: peripheral blood. The receptors stem from a man aged 60 to 75 with acute or convalescent COVID-19.

The rearrangement links TRBV6-5 to TRBJ1-5; D gene ambiguous. The CDR3 has 15 amino acids. Germline CDR1 MNHEY, CDR2 SVGAGI. V lost 3 bases, J lost 0 bases, and 9 bases lay in between. CDR3 coding DNA: TGTGCCAGCAGTTATTACAGAGATAGCAATCAGCCCCAGCATTTT. Encoded protein: CASSYYRDSNQPQHF.

This clone was found once. The genes are TRBV6-8 and TRBJ2-3; TRBD2 is a possible D gene (6 bases). Germline V gene lookup returns CDR1 MNHGY and CDR2 SAAAGT. V lost 6 bases and J 1 base, leaving 17 bases between the germline ends. This CDR3 comprises 16 residues. The CDR3 protein is CASSIGRAGGTDTQYF. CDR3 sequence (DNA): TGTGCCAGCAGCATTGGCCGAGCGGGTGGCACAGATACGCAGTATTTT.

The CDR3 region has the DNA TGTGCCAGCTCACCGAACTCCTCTGGAAACACCATATATTTT. Translated: CASSPNSSGNTIYF. The chain carries TRBV18 and TRBJ1-3; no firm D call. Germline CDR1 and CDR2: KGHSH and LQKENI. This CDR3 comprises 14 residues. Deletions cut 3 bases from V and 0 bases from J, with 6 bases between.

The chain carries TRBV5-6 and TRBJ2-3; 7 positions match TRBD2. Trimming removed 2 bases from V and 4 bases from J; junction bases left unmatched: 10. Germline V gives CDR1 SGHDT, CDR2 YYEEEE. The CDR3 runs to 16 residues. In DNA, the CDR3 is TGTGCCAGCAGCTTCTACTTCGGCGGGAGCGCAGATACGCAGTATTTT. Its translation: CASSFYFGGSADTQYF.

This clone was recorded a few times. This chain connects TRBV4-2 to TRBJ2-1, with 10 bases matching TRBD2. Losses at the gene ends were 4 bases for V and 9 bases for J; bases not matched to a gene: 9. The CDR3 length is 15 residues. Germline CDR1 and CDR2: LGHNA and YNFKEQ. The CDR3 coding sequence is TGTGCCAGCAGCCCCTTGGGTAGCGGGAGGTTTGAGCAGTTCTTC. Translated: CASSPLGSGRFEQFF.

The chain couples TRBV27 to TRBJ2-2; TRBD2 is a possible D gene (6 bases). Germline V gene data show CDR1 as MNHEY and CDR2 as SMNVEV (reference sequence). The CDR3 runs to 15 residues. Trimming cost V 5 bases and J 3 bases, with 13 bases left between them. This chain's CDR3 is CASSQNGLYTGELFF. For the CDR3, the DNA is TGTGCCAGCAGTCAGAACGGACTATACACCGGGGAGCTGTTTTTT.

The genes are TRBV6-5 and TRBJ2-1, with D possibly matching TRBD2 (6 bases). Trimming left V 5 bases short and J 6 bases short, with 14 bases between. CDR3 size: 14 residues. CDR1 MNHEY and CDR2 SVGAGI come from the germline V gene. CDR3 in DNA: TGTGCCAGCAGTCCCTGGGGGGTTAGCAATGAGCAGTTCTTC. Translation: CASSPWGVSNEQFF.

The rearrangement uses TRBV30 and TRBJ1-4; 9 bases match TRBD1. This CDR3 comprises 14 residues. Germline loops: CDR1 GTSNPN, CDR2 SVGIG (reference sequence). Trimming removed 4 bases from V and 4 bases from J; junction bases left unmatched: 4. CDR3 in DNA: TGTGCCTGGACCAGGGACAGGGTTAATGAAAAACTGTTTTTT. It encodes CAWTRDRVNEKLFF.

V is TRBV5-1 and J is TRBJ2-1, with D tentatively TRBD2 (6 bases). CDR1 and CDR2 (germline): SGHRS, YFSETQ. The ends were cut back, 2 bases at V and 8 bases at J, with 14 bases in the middle. This CDR3 is 14 amino acids long. CDR3 DNA sequence: TGCGCCAGCAGCTTTTTGGGGGGAGTGTATGAGCAGTTCTTC. This encodes CASSFLGGVYEQFF.

The chain uses TRBV28 and TRBJ2-5, with D tentatively TRBD2 (6 bases). This CDR3 spans 15 amino acids. V lost 2 bases to trimming and J lost 2 bases, with 12 bases between them. CDR1 is MDHEN and CDR2 is SYDVKM in the germline V gene. Written as DNA, the CDR3 is TGTGCCAGCAGTTTAGCAGCGGGTATACAAGAGACCCAGTACTTC. It specifies CASSLAAGIQETQYF.

The rearrangement uses TRBV29-1 and TRBJ2-1, with 9 bases fitting TRBD2. The length of the CDR3 is 13 residues. V shed 8 bases and J 6 bases; nucleotides not matched to a gene: 8. Germline V CDR1 and CDR2: SQVTM, ANQGSEA. The CDR3: CSHLETSGNEQFF. The CDR3 nucleotides are TGCAGCCATCTAGAGACTAGCGGCAATGAGCAGTTCTTC.

The chain has TRBV3-1 (or the pseudogene TRBV3-2) and TRBJ1-5; D remains unclear. CDR1 and CDR2 (germline): LGHDT, YNNKEL (reference sequence). V was cut by 2 bases and J by 11 bases, with 16 bases left in between. The CDR3 sequence is 14 residues long. CDR3 amino acids: CASSQNDRGGTQHF. CDR3 DNA: TGTGCCAGCAGCCAAAATGACCGTGGCGGTACCCAGCATTTT.

This chain connects TRBV28 to TRBJ2-5; weak D call: TRBD2 (6 bases). The CDR3 runs 14 residues. The germline V and J ends were trimmed by 4 bases and 0 bases, with 9 bases remaining between them. Germline assignment: CDR1 MDHEN and CDR2 SYDVKM. CDR3 protein: CASSYLANQETQYF. Written as DNA, the CDR3 is TGTGCCAGCAGTTACCTAGCGAACCAAGAGACCCAGTACTTC.

The J gene is TRBJ1-5, the V gene TRBV7-2; D possibly corresponds to TRBD1 (5 bases). Trimming cost V 1 base and J 6 bases, with 16 bases left between them. The CDR3 totals 16 residues. Germline V gene sequence: CDR1 SGHTA, CDR2 FQGNSA. The CDR3 coding sequence is TGTGCCAGCAGCTTAGAGGAGGGGACCTTAAGTCAGCCCCAGCATTTT. Residues: CASSLEEGTLSQPQHF. Combining the CDR3 with reference TRBV7-2 and TRBJ1-5 gives the whole variable domain GAGVSQSPSNKVTEKGKDVELRCDPISGHTALYWYRQSLGQGLEFLIYFQGNSAPDKSGLPSDRFSAERTGGSVSTLTIQRTQQEDSAVYLCASSLEEGTLSQPQHFGDGTRLSIL.

The J gene is TRBJ1-5, the V gene TRBV6-5, with D possibly being TRBD1 (6 bases). V was trimmed by 7 bases and J by 4 bases, leaving 14 bases between them. Germline CDR1 MNHEY, CDR2 SVGAGI. The CDR3 is 14 residues long. The CDR3 protein is CASTPGHGNQPQHF. The CDR3 DNA is TGTGCCAGCACCCCGGGACACGGGAATCAGCCCCAGCATTTT.

This rearrangement joins TRBV19 to TRBJ2-1, with 7 bases fitting TRBD1. The trim removed 5 bases at V and 8 bases at J, leaving 9 bases unmatched. The CDR3 contains 14 residues. Germline V gene sequence: CDR1 LNHDA, CDR2 SQIVND (reference sequence). In DNA form, the CDR3 reads TGTGCCAGTAGTTACAGGGGACCTAGGGATGAGCAGTTCTTC. It specifies CASSYRGPRDEQFF.

This clone was detected only once. V is TRBV2 and J is TRBJ2-5; TRBD2 agrees at 11 bases. Germline CDR1 reads SNHLY; CDR2 reads FYNNEI. V lost 9 bases, J lost 0 bases, and 6 bases stayed unmatched. This CDR3 contains 15 residues. CDR3 loop: CASRLAGPYQETQYF. CDR3 nucleotides: TGTGCCAGTAGACTAGCGGGACCCTACCAAGAGACCCAGTACTTC.

The genes are TRBV7-9 and TRBJ1-4; weak D call: TRBD1 (5 bases). This CDR3 has 11 residues. Germline values: CDR1 SEHNR, CDR2 FQNEAQ (reference sequence). The V end lost 11 bases, the J end lost 5 bases, and 9 bases lay between the germline ends. CDR3 sequence: CAAQGNEKLFF. DNA for the CDR3: TGTGCCGCTCAGGGAAATGAAAAACTGTTTTTT.

This rearrangement joins TRBV18 to TRBJ1-2; D is ambiguous. CDR1 and CDR2 from the germline V gene are KGHSH and LQKENI. CDR3 size: 15 residues. The germline V and J ends were trimmed by 3 bases and 4 bases, with 15 bases remaining between them. CDR3 sequence: CASSPDHRAGYGYTF. The CDR3 DNA reads as TGTGCCAGCTCACCGGATCATCGGGCGGGCTATGGCTACACCTTC. The full variable domain, its missing parts supplied by reference TRBV18 and TRBJ1-2, is NAGVMQNPRHLVRRRGQEARLRCSPMKGHSHVYWYRQLPEEGLKFMVYLQKENIIDESGMPKERFSAEFPKEGPSILRIQQVVRGDSAAYFCASSPDHRAGYGYTFGSGTRLTVV.

The rearrangement joins TRBV5-4 to TRBJ1-1; D not resolved. The germline CDR1 and CDR2 sequences are SGHNT and YYREEE (reference sequence). The CDR3 totals 15 residues. Trimming stripped 4 bases from V and 0 bases from J, with 13 bases between. The CDR3 DNA reads TGTGCCAGCAGCCCGGTTGAGGCCCTGAACACTGAAGCTTTCTTT. This gives the protein CASSPVEALNTEAFF.

CDR3 amino acids: CASSQTSGRVHEQFF. CDR3 DNA sequence: TGTGCCAGCAGCCAGACTAGCGGGAGGGTACATGAGCAGTTCTTC. The genes are TRBV14 and TRBJ2-1, with 14 nucleotides matching TRBD2. The V gene end was trimmed by 3 bases and the J gene end by 8 bases; junction bases not matched to a gene: 3. The germline V gene has CDR1 SGHDN and CDR2 FVKESK. This CDR3 region has 15 residues.

This rearrangement joins TRBV12-3 or TRBV12-4 to TRBJ1-2, with D unclear. The CDR3 has 13 amino acids. V lost 8 bases and J 4 bases, leaving 14 bases between the germline ends. The CDR3 protein is CASCEGEGYGYTF. The CDR3 nucleotides are TGTGCCAGCTGCGAGGGAGAGGGCTATGGCTACACCTTC.

The rearrangement links TRBV7-2 to TRBJ2-2; 8 positions agree with TRBD2. Germline CDR1 and CDR2: SGHTA and FQGNSA. The CDR3 runs to 17 residues. The V segment lost 5 bases and the J segment 2 bases; nucleotides outside the gene matches: 10. CDR3 DNA sequence: TGTGCCAGCAGCCGGGCGGGGGGACTACCCAACACCGGGGAGCTGTTTTTT. It translates to CASSRAGGLPNTGELFF.

The rearrangement joins TRBV5-6 to TRBJ1-4; D is unresolved. The CDR3 is 15 amino acids. The germline CDR1 and CDR2 sequences are SGHDT and YYEEEE. V lost 1 base and J lost 7, with 14 bases in between. CDR3 region: CASSLRRSVGEKLFF. The CDR3 coding sequence is TGTGCCAGCAGCTTGCGGAGGTCAGTGGGTGAAAAACTGTTTTTT.

This sequence joins TRBV25-1 and TRBJ1-6; 8 bases are a match to TRBD1. Per the germline V gene, CDR1 is MGHDK and CDR2 is SYGVNS. With 6 bases clipped from V and 9 bases from J, the junction kept 1 base outside the gene matches. The CDR3 is 12 residues long. This CDR3 reads CASRTGASPLHF. In nucleotides, the CDR3 is TGTGCCAGCAGGACAGGGGCTTCACCCCTCCACTTT.

The chain is built from TRBV6-6 and TRBJ1-3; weak D call: TRBD1 (6 bases). V was pared by 10 bases and J by 0 bases, with 10 bases between. Germline CDR1 is MNHNY and CDR2 is SVGAGI (reference sequence). The CDR3 is 13 amino acids. The CDR3 is CATLTGSGNTIYF. DNA of the CDR3: TGTGCCACCCTGACAGGCTCTGGAAACACCATATATTTT.

J is TRBJ1-1 and V is TRBV27; no firm D call. From germline, CDR1 is MNHEY and CDR2 SMNVEV (reference sequence). This CDR3 comprises 12 residues. V shed 7 bases and J shed 3 bases, with 9 bases lying between them. The CDR3 protein is CASKDTYTEAFF. The CDR3 nucleotides read TGTGCCAGCAAAGACACCTACACTGAAGCTTTCTTT.

This chain uses TRBV9 with TRBJ2-7; a weak D match, TRBD2 (6 bases). Germline values: CDR1 SGDLS, CDR2 YYNGEE. V shed 0 bases and J shed 2 bases, with 18 bases lying between them. The CDR3 has 17 amino acids. The CDR3 DNA is TGTGCCAGCAGCGTAGATGGGGCGCCTAGCGCGACCTACGAGCAGTACTTC. Its protein product is CASSVDGAPSATYEQYF.

This clone appeared a few times. V and J are TRBV18 and TRBJ1-6, with D possibly TRBD1 on 5 matching bases. V was pared by 3 bases and J by 7 bases, with 10 bases between. CDR1 is KGHSH, CDR2 LQKENI, per germline. The CDR3 is 14 amino acids. CDR3 sequence reads: CASSPAGNNSPLHF. In nucleotides, the CDR3 is TGTGCCAGCTCACCGGCAGGGAACAATTCACCCCTCCACTTT. Variable domain in full (rest from reference TRBV18 and TRBJ1-6): NAGVMQNPRHLVRRRGQEARLRCSPMKGHSHVYWYRQLPEEGLKFMVYLQKENIIDESGMPKERFSAEFPKEGPSILRIQQVVRGDSAAYFCASSPAGNNSPLHFGNGTRLTVT.

V gene TRBV27 combines with J gene TRBJ1-6, with no clear D. CDR3 length equals 17 residues. The V gene's germline CDR1 is MNHEY and CDR2 SMNVEV (reference sequence). The V gene lost 5 bases and the J gene lost 8 bases, with 22 bases spanning the gap. CDR3 coding DNA: TGTGCCAGCAGTCCACTCCCGTTACGCCCCCCTCATTCACCCCTCCACTTT. Protein sequence: CASSPLPLRPPHSPLHF.

The rearrangement uses TRBV7-9 and TRBJ2-7, with D possibly matching TRBD2 (5 bases). Germline V CDR1 and CDR2: SEHNR, FQNEAQ (reference sequence). The CDR3 sequence is 12 residues long. The V end was cut by 5 bases, the J end by 7 bases, with 12 bases between. The CDR3 region is CASSRAGGEQYF. The DNA of the CDR3 is TGTGCCAGCAGCCGCGCGGGTGGGGAGCAGTACTTC.